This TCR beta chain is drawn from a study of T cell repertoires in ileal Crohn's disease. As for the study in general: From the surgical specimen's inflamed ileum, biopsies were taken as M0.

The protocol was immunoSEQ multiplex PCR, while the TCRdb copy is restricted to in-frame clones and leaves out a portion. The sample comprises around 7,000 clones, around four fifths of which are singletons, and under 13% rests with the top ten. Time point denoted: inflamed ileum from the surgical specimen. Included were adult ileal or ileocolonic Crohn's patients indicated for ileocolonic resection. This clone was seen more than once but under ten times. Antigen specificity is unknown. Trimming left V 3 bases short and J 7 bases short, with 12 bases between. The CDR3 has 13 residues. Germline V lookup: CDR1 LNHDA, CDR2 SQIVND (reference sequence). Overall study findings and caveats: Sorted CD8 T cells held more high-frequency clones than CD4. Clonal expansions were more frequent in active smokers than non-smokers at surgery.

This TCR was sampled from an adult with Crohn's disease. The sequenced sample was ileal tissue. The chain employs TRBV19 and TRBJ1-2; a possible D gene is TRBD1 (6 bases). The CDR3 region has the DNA TGTGCCAGTAGTATCACACAGGGTAGTGGCTACACCTTC. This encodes CASSITQGSGYTF. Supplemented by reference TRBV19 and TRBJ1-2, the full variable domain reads DGGITQSPKYLFRKEGQNVTLSCEQNLNHDAMYWYRQDPGQGLRLIYYSQIVNDFQKGDIAEGYSVSREKKESFPLTVTSAQKNPTAFYLCASSITQGSGYTFGSGTRLTVV.